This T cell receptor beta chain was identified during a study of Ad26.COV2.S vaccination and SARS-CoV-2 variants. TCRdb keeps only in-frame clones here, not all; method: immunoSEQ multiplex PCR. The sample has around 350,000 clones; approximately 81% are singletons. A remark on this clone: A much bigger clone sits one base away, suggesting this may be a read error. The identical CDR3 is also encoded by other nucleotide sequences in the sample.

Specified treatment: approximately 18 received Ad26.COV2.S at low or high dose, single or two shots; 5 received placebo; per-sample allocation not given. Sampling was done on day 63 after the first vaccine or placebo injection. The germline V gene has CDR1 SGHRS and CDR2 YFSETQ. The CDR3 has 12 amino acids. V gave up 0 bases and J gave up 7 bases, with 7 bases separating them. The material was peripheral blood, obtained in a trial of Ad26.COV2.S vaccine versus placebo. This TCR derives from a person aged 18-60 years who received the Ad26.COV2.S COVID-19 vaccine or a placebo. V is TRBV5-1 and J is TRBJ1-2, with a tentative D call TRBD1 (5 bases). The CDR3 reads CASSLGQSGYTF. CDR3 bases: TGCGCCAGCAGCTTGGGACAGTCTGGCTACACCTTC.